This T cell receptor (beta chain) stems from a study of blood T cell repertoires in COVID-19. In the study overall: Sites across the United States, Italy and Spain contributed samples from acute and convalescent COVID-19. In each case, the material was cDNA or gDNA derived from T cells, B-cell-depleted T cells, or PBMCs.

V was cut by 6 bases and J by 6 bases, with 11 bases left in between. The CDR3 has 12 amino acids. The germline CDR1 and CDR2 sequences are PRHDT and FYEKMQ (reference sequence). This clone showed up just once. Assay used: immunoSEQ multiplex PCR; TCRdb lists only in-frame clones, some missing. The sample records 130,000 or so clones, about 70% being singletons. This sequence originates from an older woman with acute or convalescent COVID-19. This chain joins TRBV13 and TRBJ1-1; D is unresolved. The sample taken for sequencing was peripheral blood. CDR3: CASSFFRAEAFF. Written as DNA, the CDR3 is TGTGCCAGCAGTTTTTTCCGAGCTGAAGCTTTCTTT.